Given below is one T cell receptor beta chain in context. The sample comes from a study of shared clonotypes between healthy human individuals. Data came from immunoSEQ multiplex PCR; TCRdb stores just in-frame clones and leaves some out. The sample yields 600,000 to 750,000 clones, 72% seen once. The receptor was derived from a woman aged 25 to 39 in good health. Sequencing input: memory CD4+ T cells sorted from blood. Subset here: CD45RA-negative fraction.

CDR3 nucleotide sequence: TGCGCCAGCAGTTCACAGGTAAACATTCAGTACTTC. This translates into CASSSQVNIQYF. The V gene is TRBV10-1, the J gene TRBJ2-4, with D possibly matching TRBD1 (5 bases). The germline V gene has CDR1 WNHNN and CDR2 SYGVQD (reference sequence). V was pared by 5 bases and J by 6 bases, with 8 bases between. The CDR3 extends over 12 amino acids.